This TCR beta chain was found in a study of regulatory T cells in long-lasting Graves disease. The germline CDR1 and CDR2 sequences are SGHTA and FQGNSA. This CDR3 is built from 16 residues. J lost 1 base, V lost 6 bases, and 4 bases had no gene match. General study results and limits: Persistent disease exhibited a predilection for TRBV28, TRBJ1-2 and TRBJ2-5.

Time point reported: newly diagnosed GD, antithyroid drugs for less than 3 months. Isolated PBMC RNA provided the starting material for the TCR library. On this clonotype itself: What it binds is not known.

Arm-PCR of CDR3 regions and iRepertoire HTBI primers were used to build TCR beta libraries. TCRdb reanalysed the multiplex PCR reads using MiXCR and keeps one entry per CDR3 protein. The top ten clones hold about 14% of a sample with about 240,000 distinct CDR3 sequences, 20% of them seen once. The sequences come from peripheral blood mononuclear cells (PBMCs), collected at new diagnosis, from a patient treated with antithyroid drugs. This TCR derives from a female donor with Graves disease. V usage is TRBV7-2 and J usage is TRBJ2-3; 13 bases line up with TRBD2. CDR3 protein: CASSDGTSGGTDTQYF. As DNA, the CDR3 is TGTGCCAGCAGTGACGGGACTAGCGGGGGCACAGATACGCAGTATTTT.